The subject of this entry is one TCR beta chain. What it recognizes is unknown. It was with unique molecular identifiers that the TCRbeta library was prepared. MiXCR was run by TCRdb on the PCR reads, yielding one entry per CDR3 protein. The table has 440,000 or so distinct CDR3 sequences, around 46% seen once. The data were obtained in a study of T-cell reconstitution after alpha-beta-depleted transplantation in children. Study-wide points: T-cell numbers and diversity one year post-transplant derived largely from freshly generated T cells. The study reportedly traced alpha-beta T cells about two months after transplant to several hundred expanded graft clones.

CDR1 and CDR2 (germline): SGHNT, YYREEE (reference sequence). The V gene lost 4 bases and the J gene lost 1 base, with 8 bases spanning the gap. CDR3 size: 14 residues. Here the sequenced sample was PBMCs, taken before TCRalphabeta/CD19-depleted stem cell transplant. The source is a girl aged 2-9 years with aplastic anemia, due to receive a stem cell transplant. V and J are TRBV5-4 and TRBJ2-2; tentatively, D is TRBD1 (6 bases). The CDR3 region has the DNA TGTGCCAGCAGCATGGGACAGAACACCGGGGAGCTGTTTTTT. Its translation is CASSMGQNTGELFF.